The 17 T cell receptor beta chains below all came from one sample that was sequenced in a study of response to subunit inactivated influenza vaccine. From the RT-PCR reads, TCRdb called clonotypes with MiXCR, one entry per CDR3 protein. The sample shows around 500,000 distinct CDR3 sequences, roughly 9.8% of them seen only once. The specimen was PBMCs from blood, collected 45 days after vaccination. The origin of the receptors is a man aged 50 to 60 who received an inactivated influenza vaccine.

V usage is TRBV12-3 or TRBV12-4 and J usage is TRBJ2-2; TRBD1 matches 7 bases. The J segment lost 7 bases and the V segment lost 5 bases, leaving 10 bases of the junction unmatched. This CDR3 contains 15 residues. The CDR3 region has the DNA TGTGCCAGCAGTCCGCCCTACAGGGGTCGCGGGGAGCTGTTTTTT. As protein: CASSPPYRGRGELFF.

The CDR3 DNA sequence: TGTGCCAGCAGCAGCACTTGGAATTCACCCCTCCACTTT. Its translation: CASSSTWNSPLHF. This rearrangement joins TRBV7-9 to TRBJ1-6; D gene ambiguous. Germline V gene sequence: CDR1 SEHNR, CDR2 FQNEAQ (reference sequence). The CDR3 has 13 amino acids. Deletions cut 5 bases from V and 7 bases from J, with 9 bases between.

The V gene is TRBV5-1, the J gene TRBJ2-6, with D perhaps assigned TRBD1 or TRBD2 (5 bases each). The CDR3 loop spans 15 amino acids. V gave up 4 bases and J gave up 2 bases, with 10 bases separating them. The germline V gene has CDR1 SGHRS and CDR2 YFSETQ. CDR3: CASSPQGPGANVLTF. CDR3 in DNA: TGCGCCAGCAGCCCTCAGGGACCTGGGGCCAACGTCCTGACTTTC.

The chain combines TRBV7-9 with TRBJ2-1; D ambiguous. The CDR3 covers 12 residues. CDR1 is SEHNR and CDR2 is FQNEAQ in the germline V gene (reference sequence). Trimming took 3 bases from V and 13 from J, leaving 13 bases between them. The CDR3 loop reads CASSFDGADQFF. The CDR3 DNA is TGTGCCAGCAGCTTTGACGGAGCCGATCAGTTCTTC.

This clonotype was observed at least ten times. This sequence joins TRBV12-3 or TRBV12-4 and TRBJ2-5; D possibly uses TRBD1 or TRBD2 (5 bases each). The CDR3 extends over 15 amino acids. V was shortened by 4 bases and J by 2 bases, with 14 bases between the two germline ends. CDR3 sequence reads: CASSSTGTDQETQYF. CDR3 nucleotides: TGTGCCAGCAGTTCCACCGGGACGGATCAAGAGACCCAGTACTTC.

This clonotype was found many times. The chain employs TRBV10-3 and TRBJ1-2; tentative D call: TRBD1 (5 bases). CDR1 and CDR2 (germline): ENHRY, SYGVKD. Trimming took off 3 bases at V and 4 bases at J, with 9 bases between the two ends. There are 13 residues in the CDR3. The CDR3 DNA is TGTGCCATCAGTGAAGGGGCTGGCTATGGCTACACCTTC. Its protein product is CAISEGAGYGYTF.

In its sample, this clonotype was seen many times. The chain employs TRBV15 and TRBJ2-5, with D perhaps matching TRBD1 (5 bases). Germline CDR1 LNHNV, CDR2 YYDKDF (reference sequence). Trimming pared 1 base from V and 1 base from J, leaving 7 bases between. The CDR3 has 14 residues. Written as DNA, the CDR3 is TGTGCCACCAGCAGAGGTGACAGCCAAGAGACCCAGTACTTC. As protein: CATSRGDSQETQYF.

CDR3: CSVGDPERFAFF. CDR3 DNA: TGCAGCGTTGGGGATCCGGAACGGTTTGCTTTCTTT. V usage is TRBV29-1 and J usage is TRBJ1-1; no definite D call. The ends were cut back, 4 bases at V and 11 bases at J, with 17 bases in the middle. This CDR3 contains 12 residues. In germline, CDR1 is SQVTM, CDR2 ANQGSEA.

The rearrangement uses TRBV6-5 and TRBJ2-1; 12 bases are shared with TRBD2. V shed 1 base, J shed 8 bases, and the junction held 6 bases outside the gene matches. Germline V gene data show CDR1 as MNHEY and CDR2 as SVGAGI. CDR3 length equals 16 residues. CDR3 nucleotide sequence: TGTGCCAGCAGTTACTTACTAGCGGGAGGACGTGATGAGCAGTTCTTC. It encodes CASSYLLAGGRDEQFF.

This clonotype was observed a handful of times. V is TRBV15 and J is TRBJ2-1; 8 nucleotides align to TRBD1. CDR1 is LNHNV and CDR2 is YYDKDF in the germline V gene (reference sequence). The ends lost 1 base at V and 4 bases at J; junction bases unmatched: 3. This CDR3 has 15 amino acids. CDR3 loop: CATSRARGLYNEQFF. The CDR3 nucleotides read TGTGCCACCAGCAGAGCCAGGGGGCTTTACAATGAGCAGTTCTTC.

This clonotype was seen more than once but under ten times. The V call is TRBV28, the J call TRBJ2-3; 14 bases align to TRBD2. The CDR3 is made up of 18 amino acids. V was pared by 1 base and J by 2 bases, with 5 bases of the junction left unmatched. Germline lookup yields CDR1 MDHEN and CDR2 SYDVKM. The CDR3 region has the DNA TGTGCCAGCAGTTTATTGGGACTAGCGGGGGCCCACACAGATACGCAGTATTTT. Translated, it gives CASSLLGLAGAHTDTQYF.

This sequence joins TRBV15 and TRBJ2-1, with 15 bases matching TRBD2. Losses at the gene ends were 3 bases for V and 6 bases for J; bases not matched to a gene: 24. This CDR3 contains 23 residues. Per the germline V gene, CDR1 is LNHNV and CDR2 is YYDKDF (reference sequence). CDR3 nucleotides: TGTGCCACCAGCAGCACCGCTCCGTCCGGGACTAGCGGGAGGTACCAGTGGGGCAATGAGCAGTTCTTC. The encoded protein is CATSSTAPSGTSGRYQWGNEQFF.

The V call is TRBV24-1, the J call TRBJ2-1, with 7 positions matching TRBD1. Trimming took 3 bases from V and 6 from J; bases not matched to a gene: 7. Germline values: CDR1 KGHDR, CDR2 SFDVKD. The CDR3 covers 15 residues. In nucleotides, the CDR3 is TGTGCCACCAGTGATCAGACAGGGACCCGCAATGAGCAGTTCTTC. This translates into CATSDQTGTRNEQFF.

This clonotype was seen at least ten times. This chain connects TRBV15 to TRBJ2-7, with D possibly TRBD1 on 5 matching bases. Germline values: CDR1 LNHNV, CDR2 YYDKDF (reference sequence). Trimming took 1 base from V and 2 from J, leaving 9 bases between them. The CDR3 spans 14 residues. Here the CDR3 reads CATSRGTFAYEQYF. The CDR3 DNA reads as TGTGCCACCAGCAGAGGGACATTTGCCTACGAGCAGTACTTC. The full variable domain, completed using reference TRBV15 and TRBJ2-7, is DAMVIQNPRYQVTQFGKPVTLSCSQTLNHNVMYWYQQKSSQAPKLLFHYYDKDFNNEADTPDNFQSRRPNTSFCFLDIRSPGLGDTAMYLCATSRGTFAYEQYFGPGTRLTVT.

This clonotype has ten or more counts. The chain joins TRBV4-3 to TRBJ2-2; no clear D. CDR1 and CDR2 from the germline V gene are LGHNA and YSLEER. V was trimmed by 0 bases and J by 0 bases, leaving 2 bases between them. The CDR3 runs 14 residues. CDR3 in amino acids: CASSQEANTGELFF. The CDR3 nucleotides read TGCGCCAGCAGCCAAGAGGCGAACACCGGGGAGCTGTTTTTT.

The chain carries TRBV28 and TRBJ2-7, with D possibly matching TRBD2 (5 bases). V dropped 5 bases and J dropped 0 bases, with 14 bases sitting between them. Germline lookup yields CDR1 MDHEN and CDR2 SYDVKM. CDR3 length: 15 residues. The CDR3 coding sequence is TGTGCCAGCAGTACAAGAGGGCTACTCTCCTACGAGCAGTACTTC. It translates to CASSTRGLLSYEQYF.

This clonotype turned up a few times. The CDR3 nucleotides read TGTGCCAGCAGTCCGACGGTGGGACTAGCGGAATACAATGAGCAGTTCTTC. Amino acid sequence: CASSPTVGLAEYNEQFF. The chain couples TRBV7-9 to TRBJ2-1, with 11 bases matching TRBD2. The CDR3 is 17 amino acids. Germline CDR1 SEHNR, CDR2 FQNEAQ (reference sequence). V was pared by 6 bases and J by 4 bases, with 11 bases of the junction left unmatched.